The subject of this entry is one TCR beta chain. Many counts were recorded for this clone. Its antigen has not been determined. Base quality data are lacking; no much larger clone is found one base away. The CDR3 starts with the cysteine, ends with the phenylalanine, and has 15 residues. The DNA shown is the 45-base CDR3, in frame from base 1. Unmatched junction bases come to 9, with V trimmed by 5 bases and J by 6 bases. CDR1 and CDR2 are drawn from the germline V gene: SGHTA, FQGNSA. This sample stems from a study of metastatic and nonmetastatic thyroid tumors (dated by TCRdb to 2020 to 2021). About the study as a whole: The researchers compared repertoires between peripheral blood samples and tumor or nodule tissue samples from patients with malignant or benign thyroid disease.

Study-wide findings and limitations: TCR beta diversity was reported as significantly higher in malignant tumors than in benign nodules, in both blood and tumor samples.

The receptor library was made with PCR. This sample was sequenced with an Illumina HiSeq 4000. The TCR beta-chain CDR3 region of each patient was profiled by high-throughput sequencing. The authors' pipeline ran thus. A classifier to discriminate distant-metastatic papillary thyroid cancer patients was built from CDR3 differences across clinicopathological groups. The Shannon index was used to assess repertoire diversity, and the Morisita-Horn index was used to assess tumor-blood repertoire similarity. TCRdb cleaned the public reads at Q25 with fastp, built clones with MiXCR and kept in-frame beta chains. TCRdb's processing, not the authors' own work, is the source of the V and J calls. Within this sample are 20,000 to 25,000 clones, with approximately 14% of them counted one time only. The leading ten clones occupy approximately 18% of the sample. No treatment had been received by any patient before thyroid surgery. The study retrospectively analysed patient clinical samples collected from 2012 to 2018 using T-cell receptor beta sequencing.

The V gene is TRBV7-2 and the J gene is TRBJ2-3; 9 bases in the middle match TRBD1. Sequencing was carried out using blood. The clonotype originates from a female donor with papillary thyroid cancer or a benign thyroid nodule (not recorded which). Some clones in this sample may be carry-over from other donors' samples. The DNA is as follows: TGTGCCAGCAGCATCACAGGGGGCGCGGCGGATACGCAGTATTTT. The translation is CASSITGGAADTQYF.